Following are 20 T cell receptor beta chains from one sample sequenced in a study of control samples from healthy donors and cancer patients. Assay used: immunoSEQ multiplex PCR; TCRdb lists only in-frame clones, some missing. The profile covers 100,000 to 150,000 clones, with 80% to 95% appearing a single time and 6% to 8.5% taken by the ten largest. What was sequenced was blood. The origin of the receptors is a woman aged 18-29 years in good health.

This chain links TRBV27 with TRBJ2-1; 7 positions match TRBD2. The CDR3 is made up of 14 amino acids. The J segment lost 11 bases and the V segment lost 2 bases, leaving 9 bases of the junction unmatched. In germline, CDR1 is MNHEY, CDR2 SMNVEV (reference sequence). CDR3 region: CASSLDIGGLQQFF. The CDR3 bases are TGTGCCAGCAGTTTAGATATTGGGGGACTACAGCAGTTCTTC.

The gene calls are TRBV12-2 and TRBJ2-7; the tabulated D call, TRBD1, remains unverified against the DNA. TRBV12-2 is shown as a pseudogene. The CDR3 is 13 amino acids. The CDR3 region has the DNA TGTGCAAGCCTAAGAGGACAGGTGTTCGAGCAGTACTTC. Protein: CASLRGQVFEQYF.

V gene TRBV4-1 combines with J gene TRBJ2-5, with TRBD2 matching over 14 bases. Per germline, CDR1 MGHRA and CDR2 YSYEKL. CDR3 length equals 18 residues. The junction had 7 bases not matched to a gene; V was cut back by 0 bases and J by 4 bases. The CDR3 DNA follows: TGCGCCAGCAGCCAAGATGACCGACTAGCGGGAGGGCCAGAGACCCAGTACTTC. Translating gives CASSQDDRLAGGPETQYF.

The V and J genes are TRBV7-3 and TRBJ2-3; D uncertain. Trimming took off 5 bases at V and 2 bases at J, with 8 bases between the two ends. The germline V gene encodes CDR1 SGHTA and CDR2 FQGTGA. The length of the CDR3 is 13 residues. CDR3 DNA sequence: TGTGCCAGCAGCAGAAGAAACACAGATACGCAGTATTTT. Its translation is CASSRRNTDTQYF.

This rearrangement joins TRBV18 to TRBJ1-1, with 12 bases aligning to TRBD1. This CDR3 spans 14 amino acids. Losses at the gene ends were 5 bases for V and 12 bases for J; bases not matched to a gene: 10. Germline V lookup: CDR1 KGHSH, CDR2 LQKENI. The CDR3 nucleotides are TGTGCCAGCTCAGAGGGACAGGGGGCGGATTGGTCTTTCTTT. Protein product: CASSEGQGADWSFF.

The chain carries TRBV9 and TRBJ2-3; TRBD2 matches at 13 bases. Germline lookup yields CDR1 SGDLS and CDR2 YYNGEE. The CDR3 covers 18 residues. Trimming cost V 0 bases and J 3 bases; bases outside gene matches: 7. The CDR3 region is CASSVGLAGGGFTDTQYF. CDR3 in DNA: TGTGCCAGCAGCGTAGGACTAGCGGGGGGTGGTTTTACAGATACGCAGTATTTT.

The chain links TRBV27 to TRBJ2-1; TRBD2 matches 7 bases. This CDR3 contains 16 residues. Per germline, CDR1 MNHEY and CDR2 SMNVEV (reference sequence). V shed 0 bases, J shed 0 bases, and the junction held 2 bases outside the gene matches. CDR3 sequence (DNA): TGTGCCAGCAGTTTATCGATAGCGGGCTCCTACAATGAGCAGTTCTTC. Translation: CASSLSIAGSYNEQFF.

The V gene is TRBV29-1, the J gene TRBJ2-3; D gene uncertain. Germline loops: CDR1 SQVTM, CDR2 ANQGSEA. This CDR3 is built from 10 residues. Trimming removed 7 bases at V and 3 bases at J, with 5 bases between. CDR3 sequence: CSAVTDTQYF. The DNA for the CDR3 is TGCAGCGCCGTTACAGATACGCAGTATTTT.

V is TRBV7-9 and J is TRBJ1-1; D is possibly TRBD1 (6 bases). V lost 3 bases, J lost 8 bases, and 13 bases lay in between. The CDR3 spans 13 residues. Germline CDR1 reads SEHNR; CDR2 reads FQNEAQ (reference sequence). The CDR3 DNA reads TGTGCCAGCAGCTTTGCTGGGGGCCTGGAAGCTTTCTTT. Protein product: CASSFAGGLEAFF.

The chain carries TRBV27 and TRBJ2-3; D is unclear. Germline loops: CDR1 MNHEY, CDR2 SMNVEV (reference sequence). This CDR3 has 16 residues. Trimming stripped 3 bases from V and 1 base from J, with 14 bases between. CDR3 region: CASSLGRAWGTDTQYF. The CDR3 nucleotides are TGTGCCAGCAGTTTGGGTCGGGCGTGGGGCACAGATACGCAGTATTTT.

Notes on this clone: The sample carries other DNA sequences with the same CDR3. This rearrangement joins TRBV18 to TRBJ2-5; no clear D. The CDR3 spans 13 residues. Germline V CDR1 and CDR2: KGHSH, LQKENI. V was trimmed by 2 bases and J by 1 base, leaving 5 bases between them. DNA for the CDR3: TGTGCCAGCTCACCAAGTGGCCAAGAGACCCAGTACTTC. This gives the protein CASSPSGQETQYF.

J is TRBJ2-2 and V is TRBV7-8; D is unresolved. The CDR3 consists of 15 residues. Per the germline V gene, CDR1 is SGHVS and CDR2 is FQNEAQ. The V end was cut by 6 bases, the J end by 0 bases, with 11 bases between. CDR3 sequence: CASRVGAPNTGELFF. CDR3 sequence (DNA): TGTGCCAGCAGGGTCGGAGCGCCGAACACCGGGGAGCTGTTTTTT.

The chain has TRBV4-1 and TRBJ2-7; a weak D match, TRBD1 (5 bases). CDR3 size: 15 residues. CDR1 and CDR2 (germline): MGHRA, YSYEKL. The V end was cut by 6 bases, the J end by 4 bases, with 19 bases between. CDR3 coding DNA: TGCGCCAGCAGTTCAAGATCCCAGGGTACTTACGAGCAGTACTTC. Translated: CASSSRSQGTYEQYF.

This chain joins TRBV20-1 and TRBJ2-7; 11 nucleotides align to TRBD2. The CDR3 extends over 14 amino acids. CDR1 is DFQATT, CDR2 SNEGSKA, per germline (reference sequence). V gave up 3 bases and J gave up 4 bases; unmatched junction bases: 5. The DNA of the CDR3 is TGCAGTGCTAGTGATAGCGGGAGGGTGTACGAGCAGTACTTC. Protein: CSASDSGRVYEQYF.

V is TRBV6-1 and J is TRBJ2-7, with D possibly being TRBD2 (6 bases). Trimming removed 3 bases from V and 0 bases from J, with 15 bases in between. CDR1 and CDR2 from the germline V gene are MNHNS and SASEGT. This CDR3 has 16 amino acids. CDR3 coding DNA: TGTGCCAGCAGTGACGCCGGGAGACCGAGCTCCTACGAGCAGTACTTC. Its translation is CASSDAGRPSSYEQYF.

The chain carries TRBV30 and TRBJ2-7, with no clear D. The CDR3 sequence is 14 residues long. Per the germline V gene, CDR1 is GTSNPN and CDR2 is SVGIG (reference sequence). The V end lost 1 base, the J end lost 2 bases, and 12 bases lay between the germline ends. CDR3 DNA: TGTGCCTGGAGTGAAAGCTGGGTACCCTACGAGCAGTACTTC. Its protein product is CAWSESWVPYEQYF. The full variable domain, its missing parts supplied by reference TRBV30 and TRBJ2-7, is SQTIHQWPATLVQPVGSPLSLECTVEGTSNPNLYWYRQAAGRGLQLLFYSVGIGQISSEVPQNLSASRPQDRQFILSSKKLLLSDSGFYLCAWSESWVPYEQYFGPGTRLTVT.

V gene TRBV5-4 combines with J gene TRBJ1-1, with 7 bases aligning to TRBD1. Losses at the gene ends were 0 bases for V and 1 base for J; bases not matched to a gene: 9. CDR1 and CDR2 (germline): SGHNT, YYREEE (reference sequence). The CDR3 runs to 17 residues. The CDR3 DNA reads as TGTGCCAGCAGCTTGGATCTACAGGGGCGGGGGAACACTGAAGCTTTCTTT. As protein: CASSLDLQGRGNTEAFF.

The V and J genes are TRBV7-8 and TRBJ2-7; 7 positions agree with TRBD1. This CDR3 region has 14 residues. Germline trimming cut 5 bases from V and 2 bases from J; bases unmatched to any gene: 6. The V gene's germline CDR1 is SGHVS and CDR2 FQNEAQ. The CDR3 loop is CASSPWDSPYEQYF. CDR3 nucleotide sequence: TGTGCCAGCAGCCCCTGGGACAGTCCCTACGAGCAGTACTTC.

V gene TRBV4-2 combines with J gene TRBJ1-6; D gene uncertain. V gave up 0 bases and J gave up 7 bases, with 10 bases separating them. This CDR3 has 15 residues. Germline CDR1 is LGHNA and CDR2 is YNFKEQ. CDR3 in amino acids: CASSQDGHQNSPLHF. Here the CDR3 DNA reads TGTGCCAGCAGCCAAGACGGCCACCAGAATTCACCCCTCCACTTT.

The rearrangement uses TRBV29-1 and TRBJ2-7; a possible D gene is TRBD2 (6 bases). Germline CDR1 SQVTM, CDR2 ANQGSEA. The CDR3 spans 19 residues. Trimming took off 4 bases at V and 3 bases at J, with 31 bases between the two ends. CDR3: CSVGQRVVTDGRLVYEQYF. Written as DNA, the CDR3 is TGCAGCGTTGGCCAGCGGGTGGTAACGGACGGGAGATTGGTCTACGAGCAGTACTTC.